Sequencing of this T cell receptor beta chain was carried out in a study of blood T cell repertoires in COVID-19. Germline CDR1 and CDR2: SGHKS and YYEKEE (reference sequence). CDR3 length: 18 residues. The V gene end was trimmed by 3 bases and the J gene end by 7 bases; junction bases not matched to a gene: 13. Using immunoSEQ multiplex PCR, the repertoire was profiled, and TCRdb retains in-frame clones only, with some absent. The sample has over 110,000 clones; roughly 80% are singletons. Sequenced: peripheral blood. This TCR was recovered from a man aged 65 to 79 who had recovered from COVID-19. The J gene is TRBJ2-1, the V gene TRBV5-5, with TRBD2 matching 13 bases. As DNA, the CDR3 is TGTGCCAGCAGCTCCCGACTAGCGGGAGGTCAAAAAGGGAATGAGCAGTTCTTC. Encoded protein: CASSSRLAGGQKGNEQFF.